Described below is a single TCR beta chain sequence and its context. Its antigen remains unidentified. Within one base of it there is no much larger clone, and no base qualities were kept. The method behind the library was PCR. Instrument on record: Illumina HiSeq 2500. Molecular barcoding was employed in the preparation of TCR libraries, with unique molecular identifiers being used to normalize TCRbeta repertoire quantification. TCRdb's own reprocessing of the public reads used fastp at Q25 and MiXCR and kept productive beta chains. Merged by CDR3 protein, the rows form single entries marked with the most common genes and DNA. Counted in this sample were 300,000 or so distinct CDR3 sequences; 9.9% of them appeared once. The top ten clones comprise over 9.5% of the sample. In the germline V gene (reference sequence), CDR1 corresponds to SEHNR and CDR2 to FQNEAQ. Trimming costs V 5 bases and J 4 bases, and their ends lie 14 bases apart. Taken from cysteine to phenylalanine, the CDR3 has 14 residues. Only the CDR3 DNA stays, 42 bases, in frame from base 1.

This sample stems from a study of T-cell reconstitution after alpha-beta-depleted transplantation in children (dated by TCRdb to 2015 to 2016). Context from the whole study: Using TCR repertoire profiling, the study quantitatively followed how T-cell immune reconstitution unfolded in children after TCRalphabeta/CD19-depleted allogeneic hematopoietic cell transplantation.

This TCR was recovered from a human donor who donated a stem cell graft to a child with SCID. Source: PBMCs from the stem cell graft donor, taken from the stem cell graft. This receptor chain uses TRBV7-9 and TRBJ1-2; TRBD1 is possibly the D segment (5 matching bases). DNA sequence: TGTGCCAGCAGCACGAGTGGGGGAATCTATGGCTACACCTTC. Its translation is CASSTSGGIYGYTF.